Listed here are 25 T cell receptor beta chains from one sample, sequenced in a study of tumor-infiltrating lymphocytes in primary liver carcinoma. cDNA specific to TCR beta was made from approximately 500 ng of total RNA, with a constant-region primer employed for priming. The TCR beta library was amplified through three nested multiplex PCR rounds in a modified ARM-PCR procedure. The two initial PCR rounds, 9 to 11 cycles each, used TRBV1-TRBV30 forward and C-beta reverse primers. TCRdb analysed the multiplex PCR reads with MiXCR anew, one entry per CDR3 protein. The sample carries roughly 100,000 distinct CDR3 sequences, about 70% recorded once. Investigators took RNA and DNA out together from 20-30 mg of unsorted bulk tissue. The specimen was liver tumor tissue from sampling region 5. Subset indicated: tumor region T5, tumor centre. These receptors came from an older woman with primary liver carcinoma and hepatitis B virus infection.

As regards this clonotype: The conserved closing phenylalanine or tryptophan is absent in this CDR3, likely reflecting a read error. The V and J genes are TRBV6-5 and TRBJ2-6, with unresolved D. With 0 bases removed from V and 0 bases from J, the gap between germline ends came to 12 bases. Germline CDR1 reads MNHEY; CDR2 reads SVGAGI. This CDR3 is built from 18 residues. In DNA form, the CDR3 reads TGTGCCAGCAGTTACTCTGTGGTATCCCCCTCTGGGGCCAACGTCCTGACTCTC. It specifies CASSYSVVSPSGANVLTL.

As concerns this clonotype: Relative to the germline gene, one junction end is altered; a read error may explain this. V and J are TRBV11-2 and TRBJ2-1; D call uncertain. The germline V gene encodes CDR1 SGHAT and CDR2 FQNNGV. CDR3 size: 13 residues. CDR3 region: CAISLGHYNEQFF. CDR3 sequence (DNA): TGTGCCATCAGCTTAGGGCACTATAATGAGCAGTTCTTC.

Remarks on this clonotype: The junction differs from germline at one of its ends, possibly a read error. This chain joins TRBV6-1 and TRBJ2-7; D may be TRBD1 or TRBD2 (5 bases each). CDR1 and CDR2 from the germline V gene are MNHNS and SASEGT. The CDR3 contains 14 residues. CDR3 bases: TGTGCCAACAGCGAAGCTTTCGAGGGGTACGAGCAGTATTTC. Protein sequence: CANSEAFEGYEQYF.

The rearrangement joins TRBV14 to TRBJ2-7; 8 positions match TRBD2. Gene TRBJ2-1 matches the end of the DNA better, so the J call may be wrong. From germline, CDR1 is SGHDN and CDR2 FVKESK. The CDR3 totals 15 residues. The CDR3 loop reads CASSHSLAGGSEQFF. The CDR3 DNA reads TGTGCCAGCAGCCACAGCCTTGCGGGAGGTTCCGAGCAGTTCTTC.

In this sample, this clonotype turned up a few times. Sequence at one end of the junction differs from germline and may be a read error. The CDR3 here is CASSPRLAGAEAQYF. DNA for the CDR3: TGTGCCAGCAGCCCCCGACTAGCGGGAGCAGAGGCCCAGTACTTC. This chain uses TRBV5-4 with TRBJ2-5; 12 bases are a match to TRBD2. Per germline, CDR1 SGHNT and CDR2 YYREEE (reference sequence). The CDR3 has 15 residues. The full variable domain, with the rest looked up from reference TRBV5-4 and TRBJ2-5, is ETGVTQSPTHLIKTRGQQVTLRCSSQSGHNTVSWYQQALGQGPQFIFQYYREEENGRGNFPPRFSGLQFPNYSSELNVNALELDDSALYLCASSPRLAGAEAQYFGPGTRLLVL.

Worth noting for this clonotype: One end of the junction varies from germline; a read error may be responsible. This sequence joins TRBV4-1 and TRBJ1-1, with a tentative D call TRBD1 (5 bases). CDR1 and CDR2 from the germline V gene are MGHRA and YSYEKL. The CDR3 loop spans 12 amino acids. This CDR3 is CTSSAGNTEAFF. The CDR3 DNA sequence: TGCACCAGCAGCGCAGGGAATACTGAAGCTTTCTTT.

This clonotype was detected many times. The V gene is TRBV5-6, the J gene TRBJ2-7, with TRBD1 as a possible D gene (6 bases). V was pared by 7 bases and J by 7 bases, with 18 bases between. Germline CDR1 is SGHDT and CDR2 is YYEEEE. The CDR3 has 13 residues. CDR3 nucleotide sequence: TGTGCCAGCCTACTTAGGGGGACGGGGGAGCAGTACTTC. It codes for CASLLRGTGEQYF.

This rearrangement joins TRBV21-1 to TRBJ1-2; whether TRBD1, the table's D call, matches the DNA was not checked. TRBV21-1 is a listed pseudogene. This CDR3 contains 13 residues. The CDR3 region has the DNA TGTGCCGGCAGCACCCCAGGGAACTATGGCTACACCTTC. The encoded protein is CAGSTPGNYGYTF.

Comment on this clonotype: A single base separates this from a much larger clone, so it may be a read error. The rearrangement joins TRBV5-6 to TRBJ2-6, with TRBD1 matching over 9 bases. Germline V gene data show CDR1 as SGHDT and CDR2 as YYEEEE. The junction had 11 bases not matched to a gene; V was cut back by 10 bases and J by 0 bases. This CDR3 contains 17 residues. CDR3 DNA sequence: TGTGCCGGCATCGGGACAGGGTCCCACTCTGGGGCCAACGTCCTGACTTTC. Its translation is CAGIGTGSHSGANVLTF.

Notes on this clonotype: A much larger clone sits a single nucleotide away, making a read error possible. V gene TRBV12-3 or TRBV12-4 combines with J gene TRBJ2-3, with a weak D call TRBD2 (5 bases). V was cut by 1 base and J by 6 bases, with 14 bases left in between. CDR3 size: 15 residues. The CDR3 bases are TGTGCCAGCAGTTTAGGTGTGAGGGCACAGGATACGCAGTATTTT. Its translation: CASSLGVRAQDTQYF.

In regard to this clonotype: The germline gene is not matched at one end of the junction; a read error may be the cause. This chain uses TRBV12-3 or TRBV12-4 with TRBJ2-3; D may be TRBD2 (5 bases). This CDR3 comprises 13 residues. This CDR3 reads CASNLGLQDTQYF. For the CDR3, the DNA is TGTGCCAGCAATTTAGGACTCCAAGATACACAGTATTTT.

Worth noting for this clonotype: This may arise from a read error, as a much more abundant clone is one base away. The chain recombines TRBV20-1 with TRBJ1-1; D is undetermined. The CDR3 spans 11 residues. The V gene lost 4 bases and the J gene lost 6 bases, with 9 bases spanning the gap. The V gene's germline CDR1 is DFQATT and CDR2 SNEGSKA (reference sequence). CDR3 sequence reads: CSANVRAEAFF. DNA of the CDR3: TGCAGTGCTAATGTCAGAGCTGAAGCTTTCTTT.

As concerns this clonotype: The germline gene is not matched at one end of the junction; a read error may be the cause. The chain joins TRBV5-1 to TRBJ1-1; D is perhaps TRBD1 (5 bases). The CDR3 contains 14 residues. The germline gives CDR1 SGHRS, CDR2 YFSETQ. This CDR3 is CTSSLGTANTEAFF. The DNA of the CDR3 is TGCACCAGCAGCTTAGGGACGGCGAACACTGAGGCTTTCTTT.

A word on this clonotype: At one end the junction does not follow the germline gene, possibly because of a read error. The chain combines TRBV6-2 or TRBV6-3 with TRBJ2-7; tentatively, D is TRBD1 or TRBD2 (6 bases each). The germline V gene has CDR1 MNHEY and CDR2 SVGEGT. The length of the CDR3 is 13 residues. This CDR3 reads CASSKPERGTRVF. CDR3 bases: TGTGCCAGCAGTAAACCCGAACGGGGGACACGGGTCTTC.

Turning to this clonotype: At one of its ends the junction is not consistent with the germline gene, which may arise from a read error. The chain is built from TRBV6-6 and TRBJ1-5; no definite D call. Germline CDR1 and CDR2: MNHNY and SVGAGI (reference sequence). The CDR3 extends over 15 amino acids. The CDR3 here is CASCYGGSSNQPQHF. The CDR3 DNA is TGTGCCAGCTGTTACGGTGGATCTAGCAATCAGCCCCAGCACTTT.

As for this clonotype: With a much larger clone just one base away, this may be a read error. V usage is TRBV5-1 and J usage is TRBJ1-1; 7 positions agree with TRBD1. V lost 4 bases, J lost 4 bases, and 7 bases stayed unmatched. Per the germline V gene, CDR1 is SGHRS and CDR2 is YFSETQ. The CDR3 contains 14 residues. Here the CDR3 DNA reads TGCGCCAGCAGCGCCGGGACAGCGATCACTGAAGCTTTCTTT. Translation: CASSAGTAITEAFF. Based on the CDR3 plus reference TRBV5-1 and TRBJ1-1, the full variable domain is KAGVTQTPRYLIKTRGQQVTLSCSPISGHRSVSWYQQTPGQGLQFLFEYFSETQRNKGNFPGRFSGRQFSNSRSEMNVSTLELGDSALYLCASSAGTAITEAFFGQGTRLTVV.

This clonotype was counted many times. The chain combines TRBV29-1 with TRBJ2-3; TRBD2 is a possible D gene (6 bases). The CDR3 consists of 13 residues. Trimming removed 4 bases from V and 3 bases from J, with 11 bases in between. The germline V gene has CDR1 SQVTM and CDR2 ANQGSEA. CDR3 sequence: CSVGGGKTDTQYF. The CDR3, as DNA: TGCAGCGTTGGGGGCGGGAAAACAGATACGCAGTATTTT.

Worth noting for this clonotype: This may come from a read error, since a much larger clone is one base off. J is TRBJ1-1 and V is TRBV7-8; no reliable D call. The germline V gene encodes CDR1 SGHVS and CDR2 FQNEAQ. The CDR3 runs 14 residues. The CDR3 nucleotides read TGTGCCAGCAGCTTAGTTTTGGGGAACACTGGAGCTTTCTTT. It translates to CASSLVLGNTGAFF. Full variable domain (remainder filled in from reference TRBV7-8 and TRBJ1-1): GAGVSQSPRYKVAKRGQDVALRCDPISGHVSLFWYQQALGQGPEFLTYFQNEAQLDKSGLPSDRFFAERPEGSVSTLKIQRTQQEDSAVYLCASSLVLGNTGAFFGQGTRLTVV.

To note about this clonotype: The CDR3 carries no conserved terminal phenylalanine or tryptophan, so it likely arises from a read error. This rearrangement joins TRBV10-1 to TRBJ2-3, with D possibly matching TRBD2 (5 bases). The CDR3 runs 14 residues. Trimming took off 10 bases at V and 2 bases at J, with 16 bases between the two ends. CDR1 is WNHNN and CDR2 is SYGVQD in the germline V gene (reference sequence). DNA of the CDR3: TGCGCCACCGTGGGAGAAAGGGACACAGATACGCAGTATTCT. The encoded protein is CATVGERDTDTQYS.

This clonotype came up once. Just one base apart from a much larger clone, this may be a read error. The CDR3 coding sequence is TGTACCAGCAGCTTAACAGGGGGGAACACCGGGGAGCTGTTTTTT. Amino acid sequence: CTSSLTGGNTGELFF. The gene calls are TRBV5-4 and TRBJ2-2, with 8 bases fitting TRBD1. The CDR3 has 15 amino acids. Germline V CDR1 and CDR2: SGHNT, YYREEE (reference sequence). Based on the CDR3 plus reference TRBV5-4 and TRBJ2-2, the full variable domain is ETGVTQSPTHLIKTRGQQVTLRCSSQSGHNTVSWYQQALGQGPQFIFQYYREEENGRGNFPPRFSGLQFPNYSSELNVNALELDDSALYLCTSSLTGGNTGELFFGEGSRLTVL.

This clonotype was found once. V usage is TRBV12-5 and J usage is TRBJ2-1, with 11 bases lining up with TRBD2. This CDR3 is built from 19 residues. The germline gives CDR1 LGHNT, CDR2 FRNRAP. The CDR3: CVSGLANGLAGNSYNEQFF. CDR3 DNA: TGTGTTAGCGGTTTGGCAAACGGACTAGCGGGTAACTCCTACAATGAGCAGTTCTTC.

Regarding this clonotype: The junction and the germline gene differ at one end; a read error may be behind it. CDR3 protein: CTSKLITKNIQYF. CDR3 nucleotide sequence: TGTACCAGCAAGTTGATAACCAAAAACATTCAGTACTTC. The chain is built from TRBV5-6 and TRBJ2-4; no firm D call. This CDR3 has 13 residues. From germline, CDR1 is SGHDT and CDR2 YYEEEE.

The table lists this clonotype with a few counts. This may arise from a read error, as a much more abundant clone is one base away. This chain links TRBV5-1 with TRBJ1-1, with 7 bases fitting TRBD1. CDR1 is SGHRS, CDR2 YFSETQ, per germline. The length of the CDR3 is 18 residues. V was pared by 1 base and J by 1 base, with 13 bases of the junction left unmatched. The CDR3 nucleotides are TGCGCCAGCAGCTTGTGCGCACAGGGGACGAGTGGGAACACTGAAGCTTTCTTT. Its protein is CASSLCAQGTSGNTEAFF.

The chain recombines TRBV9 with TRBJ2-5; D is perhaps TRBD2 (5 bases). Trimming cost V 3 bases and J 5 bases, with 11 bases left between them. Germline V gene data show CDR1 as SGDLS and CDR2 as YYNGEE. This CDR3 spans 13 amino acids. In DNA form, the CDR3 reads TGTGCCAGCAGCGCCCCCGCGGGTGAGACCCAGTACTTC. Translated, it gives CASSAPAGETQYF.

Regarding this clonotype: The junction does not match germline at one end; this may be a read error. The CDR3 DNA is TGTGCCAGCAGCATAGGGACTATCAACGAGCAGTACTTT. The encoded protein is CASSIGTINEQYF. The chain combines TRBV13 with TRBJ2-7, with 7 bases identical to TRBD2. The CDR3 has 13 amino acids. From germline, CDR1 is PRHDT and CDR2 FYEKMQ (reference sequence).